The 6 T cell receptor beta chains reported below all come from one sample, sequenced in a study of CD8+ T cells in alopecia areata. RNA was isolated and reverse transcribed to cDNA, the sequencing template. Sequenced by immunoSEQ multiplex PCR; TCRdb stores in-frame clones only, minus some. The sample lists more than 150,000 clones, 50% to 75% occurring once. Sequences were derived from CD4+ T cells sorted from blood, sampled at week 0. The receptor source for this set is a human donor with alopecia areata.

This chain connects TRBV29-1 to TRBJ1-2; D not certain. CDR3 length equals 10 residues. CDR1 is SQVTM, CDR2 ANQGSEA, per germline. Trimming stripped 4 bases from V and 6 bases from J, with 6 bases between. CDR3 coding DNA: TGCAGCGTTGGTGGGGATGGCTACACCTTC. It specifies CSVGGDGYTF.

This clone was counted between two and nine times. The rearrangement uses TRBV29-1 and TRBJ2-7; 7 bases fit TRBD2. This CDR3 is built from 13 residues. Germline loops: CDR1 SQVTM, CDR2 ANQGSEA. After removal of 4 bases from V and 1 base from J, the junction contained 4 bases not matched to a gene. The CDR3, as DNA: TGCAGCGTTGTTCCAGCGGGGTCCTACGAGCAGTACTTC. This sequence encodes CSVVPAGSYEQYF.

The genes are TRBV4-1 and TRBJ2-1; 8 bases align to TRBD2. Germline CDR1 is MGHRA and CDR2 is YSYEKL. The CDR3 runs to 17 residues. J gave up 6 bases and V 1 base, and 11 bases lay outside the gene matches. CDR3 DNA sequence: TGCGCCAGCAGCCAAGCGGGGGGGCGATCTCTGGTCAATGAGCAGTTCTTC. This sequence encodes CASSQAGGRSLVNEQFF.

The count of this clone is one. No conserved phenylalanine or tryptophan is present at the end of the CDR3, so a read error is the likely explanation. This chain joins TRBV30 and TRBJ1-1; D unresolved. The CDR3 extends over 11 amino acids. Germline assignment: CDR1 GTSNPN and CDR2 SVGIG (reference sequence). V shed 5 bases and J shed 5 bases, with 9 bases lying between them. CDR3 nucleotide sequence: TGTGCCTGGGCGAGAAGGACTGAAGCTTTCCTT. Translation gives CAWARRTEAFL.

This clone was observed a single time. The genes are TRBV5-1 and TRBJ2-3; 9 nucleotides align to TRBD2. Germline loops: CDR1 SGHRS, CDR2 YFSETQ. After removal of 4 bases from V and 3 bases from J, the junction contained 0 bases not matched to a gene. CDR3 length: 13 residues. Written as DNA, the CDR3 is TGCGCCAGCAGCGCGGGGGGGACAGATACGCAGTATTTT. It yields the protein CASSAGGTDTQYF.

This chain links TRBV2 with TRBJ1-2; tentative D call: TRBD1 (5 bases). The CDR3 is 14 amino acids. Germline CDR1 SNHLY, CDR2 FYNNEI. V shed 6 bases and J shed 0 bases, with 11 bases lying between them. CDR3 amino acids: CASRGSGANYGYTF. As DNA, the CDR3 is TGTGCCAGCAGGGGCTCGGGGGCTAACTATGGCTACACCTTC.